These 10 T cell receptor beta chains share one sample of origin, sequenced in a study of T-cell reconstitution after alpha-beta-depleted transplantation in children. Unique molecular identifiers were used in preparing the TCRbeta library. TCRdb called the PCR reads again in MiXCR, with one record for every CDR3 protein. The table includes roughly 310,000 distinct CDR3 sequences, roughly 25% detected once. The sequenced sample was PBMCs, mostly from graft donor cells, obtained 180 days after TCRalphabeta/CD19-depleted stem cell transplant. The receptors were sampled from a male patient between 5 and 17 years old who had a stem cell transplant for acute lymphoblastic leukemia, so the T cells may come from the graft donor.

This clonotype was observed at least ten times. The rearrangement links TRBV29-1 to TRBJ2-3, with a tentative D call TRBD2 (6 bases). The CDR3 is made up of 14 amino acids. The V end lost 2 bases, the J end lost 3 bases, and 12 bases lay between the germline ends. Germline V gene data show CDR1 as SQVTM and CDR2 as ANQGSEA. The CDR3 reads CSVELAGFTDTQYF. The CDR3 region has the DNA TGCAGCGTTGAACTGGCGGGATTTACAGATACGCAGTATTTT.

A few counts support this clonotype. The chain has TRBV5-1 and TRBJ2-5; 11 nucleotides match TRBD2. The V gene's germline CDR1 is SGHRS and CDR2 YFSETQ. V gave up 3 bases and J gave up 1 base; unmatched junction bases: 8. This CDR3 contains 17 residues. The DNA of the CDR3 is TGCGCCAGCAGCTGGCGACTAGCGGGAAAGGCCCAAGAGACCCAGTACTTC. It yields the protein CASSWRLAGKAQETQYF. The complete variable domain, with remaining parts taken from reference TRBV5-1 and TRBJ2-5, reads KAGVTQTPRYLIKTRGQQVTLSCSPISGHRSVSWYQQTPGQGLQFLFEYFSETQRNKGNFPGRFSGRQFSNSRSEMNVSTLELGDSALYLCASSWRLAGKAQETQYFGPGTRLLVL.

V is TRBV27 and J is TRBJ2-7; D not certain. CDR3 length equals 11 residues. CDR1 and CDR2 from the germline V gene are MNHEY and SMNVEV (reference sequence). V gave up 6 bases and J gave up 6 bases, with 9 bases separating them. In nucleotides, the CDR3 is TGTGCCAGCAGAGCGAGTCGCGAGCAGTACTTC. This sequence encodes CASRASREQYF.

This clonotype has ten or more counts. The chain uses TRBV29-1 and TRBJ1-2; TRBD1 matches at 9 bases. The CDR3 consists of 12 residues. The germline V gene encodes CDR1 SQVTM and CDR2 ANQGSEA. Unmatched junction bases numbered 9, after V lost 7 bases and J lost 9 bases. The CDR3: CSDGQGRGSYTF. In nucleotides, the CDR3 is TGCAGCGACGGACAGGGGCGCGGGAGCTACACCTTC.

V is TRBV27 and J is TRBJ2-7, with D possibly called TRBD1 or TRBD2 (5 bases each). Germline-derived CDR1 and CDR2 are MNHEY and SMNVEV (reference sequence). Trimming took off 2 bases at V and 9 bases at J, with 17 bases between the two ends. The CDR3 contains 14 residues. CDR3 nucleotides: TGTGCCAGCAGTTTAACCGGGACCCGACACGCGCAGTACTTC. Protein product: CASSLTGTRHAQYF.

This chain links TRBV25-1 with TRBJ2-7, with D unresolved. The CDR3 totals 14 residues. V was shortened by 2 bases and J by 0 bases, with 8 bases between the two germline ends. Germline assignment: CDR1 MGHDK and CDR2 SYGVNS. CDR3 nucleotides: TGTGCCAGCAGTGAAGTAACTACCTCCTACGAGCAGTACTTC. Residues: CASSEVTTSYEQYF.

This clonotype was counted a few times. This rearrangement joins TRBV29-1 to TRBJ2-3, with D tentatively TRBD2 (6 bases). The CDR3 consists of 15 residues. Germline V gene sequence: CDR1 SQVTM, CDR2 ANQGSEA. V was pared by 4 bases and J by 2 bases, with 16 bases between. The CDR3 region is CSVGDGTSLTDTQYF. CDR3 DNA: TGCAGCGTTGGGGATGGGACTTCCCTCACAGATACGCAGTATTTT.

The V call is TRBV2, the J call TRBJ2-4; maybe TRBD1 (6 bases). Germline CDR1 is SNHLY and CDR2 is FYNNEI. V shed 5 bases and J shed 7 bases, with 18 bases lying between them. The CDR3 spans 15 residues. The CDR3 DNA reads TGTGCCAGCAGTTTCCTGACAGGTCTGGGGAACATTCAGTACTTC. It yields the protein CASSFLTGLGNIQYF.

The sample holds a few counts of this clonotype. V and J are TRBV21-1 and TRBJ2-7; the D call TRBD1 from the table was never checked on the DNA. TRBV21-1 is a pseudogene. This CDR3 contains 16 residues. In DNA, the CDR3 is TGTGCCAGCAGCAAAGAAGGGGGACTCGAGTTCTACGAGCAGTACTTC. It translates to CASSKEGGLEFYEQYF.

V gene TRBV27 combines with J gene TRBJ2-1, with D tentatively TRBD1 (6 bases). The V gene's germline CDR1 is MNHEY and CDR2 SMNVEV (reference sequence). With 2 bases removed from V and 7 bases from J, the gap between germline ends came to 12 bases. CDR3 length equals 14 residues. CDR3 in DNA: TGTGCCAGCAGTTTAACAGGGAGAGGGAATGAGCAGTTCTTC. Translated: CASSLTGRGNEQFF.